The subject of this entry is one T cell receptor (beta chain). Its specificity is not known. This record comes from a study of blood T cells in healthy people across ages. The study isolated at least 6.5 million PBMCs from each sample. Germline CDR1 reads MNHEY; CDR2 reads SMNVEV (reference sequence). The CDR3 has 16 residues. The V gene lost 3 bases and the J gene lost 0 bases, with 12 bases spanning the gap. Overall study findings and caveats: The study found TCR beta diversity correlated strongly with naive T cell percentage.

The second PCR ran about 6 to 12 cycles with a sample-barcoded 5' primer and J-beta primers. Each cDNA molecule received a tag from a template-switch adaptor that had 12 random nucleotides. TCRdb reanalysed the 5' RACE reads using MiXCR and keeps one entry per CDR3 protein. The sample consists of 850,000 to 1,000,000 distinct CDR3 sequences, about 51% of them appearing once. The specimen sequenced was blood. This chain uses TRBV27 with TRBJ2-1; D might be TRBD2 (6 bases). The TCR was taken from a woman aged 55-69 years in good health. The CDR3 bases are TGTGCCAGCAGTTTTCGCGGGGCAACCTCCTACAATGAGCAGTTCTTC. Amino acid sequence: CASSFRGATSYNEQFF.